The T cell receptor (beta chain) under discussion was sequenced for a study of cytomegalovirus exposure and HLA in healthy donors. Study-wide background: The Caucasian-associated ancestry cluster contained 65% to 85% of the approximately 430 genotyped donors. Broader study findings: Three CMV-associated chains were confirmed in vitro to be specific for CMV antigens. Later analysis placed DRB1 highest and HLA-C lowest in TCR association rates, which differed by HLA locus.

The PCR used 60 Vbeta and 13 Jbeta primers. Using immunoSEQ multiplex PCR, the repertoire was profiled, and TCRdb retains in-frame clones only, with some absent. The table shows about 160,000 clones, with approximately 62% occurring only once. Turning to this clone: Its matching antigen is unknown.

This TCR was recovered from a man between 50 and 59 years old in good health and CMV-seronegative. The specimen was PBMCs.

The CDR3, as DNA: TGTGCCAGTACTAGACAGGGCGTGAACACCGGGGAGCTGTTTTTT. It translates to CASTRQGVNTGELFF. The chain joins TRBV19 to TRBJ2-2, with 7 positions matching TRBD1. The length of the CDR3 is 15 residues. V trimming: 7 bases; J trimming: 1 base; junction bases outside the gene matches: 6. Looked up from germline, CDR1 is LNHDA and CDR2 is SQIVND (reference sequence). The full variable domain, completed using reference TRBV19 and TRBJ2-2, is DGGITQSPKYLFRKEGQNVTLSCEQNLNHDAMYWYRQDPGQGLRLIYYSQIVNDFQKGDIAEGYSVSREKKESFPLTVTSAQKNPTAFYLCASTRQGVNTGELFFGEGSRLTVL.